The 14 T cell receptor beta chains below were found in one sample sequenced in a study of CD8 T cells in ankylosing spondylitis. Their target antigens are unknown. Study-wide results and caveats: Typical of ankylosing spondylitis blood, it appeared, was a TCR beta motif of fewer than 10 highly homologous variants.

Each CDR3 protein is one row after TCRdb ran MiXCR on the 5' RACE reads. The table has about 460,000 distinct CDR3 sequences, 5.3% seen once. Sequences were obtained from blood, either unsorted or a sorted T cell fraction (not recorded which). The receptors stem from a male donor with ankylosing spondylitis.

This clonotype was recorded at least ten times. The chain links TRBV25-1 to TRBJ1-1; D remains unclear. With 2 bases removed from V and 1 base from J, the gap between germline ends came to 8 bases. The CDR3 length is 14 residues. Germline V gene sequence: CDR1 MGHDK, CDR2 SYGVNS. The CDR3 DNA sequence: TGTGCCAGCAGTGAACTCGAGGGGAACACTGAAGCTTTCTTT. It specifies CASSELEGNTEAFF. Looking up the rest from reference TRBV25-1 and TRBJ1-1 gives the full variable domain: EADIYQTPRYLVIGTGKKITLECSQTMGHDKMYWYQQDPGMELHLIHYSYGVNSTEKGDLSSESTVSRIRTEHFPLTLESARPSHTSQYLCASSELEGNTEAFFGQGTRLTVV.

This clonotype was counted many times. This rearrangement joins TRBV12-3 or TRBV12-4 to TRBJ2-1, with a weak D call TRBD2 (6 bases). Between the trimmed V and J ends, which lost 5 bases and 2 bases, there was a span of 19 bases. The CDR3 length is 17 residues. CDR3 bases: TGTGCCAGCAGTCCCGCCAGCGGGTTGGCTCCCTACAATGAGCAGTTCTTC. Protein: CASSPASGLAPYNEQFF.

This clonotype appeared a few times. The chain combines TRBV12-3 or TRBV12-4 with TRBJ2-2; 9 bases match TRBD1. V shed 6 bases, J shed 8 bases, and the junction held 10 bases outside the gene matches. The CDR3 contains 15 residues. The CDR3 DNA reads as TGTGCCAGCAGCCATAGACAGGGGGGTGCAGGGGAGCTGTTTTTT. The encoded protein is CASSHRQGGAGELFF.

The rearrangement links TRBV2 to TRBJ2-7; 7 bases align to TRBD2. The CDR3 runs to 16 residues. Losses at the gene ends were 0 bases for V and 4 bases for J; bases not matched to a gene: 9. From germline, CDR1 is SNHLY and CDR2 FYNNEI. The CDR3 spells CASSEAGGALLYEQYF. CDR3 coding DNA: TGTGCCAGCAGTGAAGCGGGAGGGGCCCTGTTGTACGAGCAGTACTTC.

The chain carries TRBV12-3 or TRBV12-4 and TRBJ2-3; 7 nucleotides line up with TRBD1. J gave up 3 bases and V 6 bases, and 9 bases lay outside the gene matches. This CDR3 is 15 amino acids long. CDR3 bases: TGTGCCAGCAGACTCACAGGGGTCGGGACAGATACGCAGTATTTT. It codes for CASRLTGVGTDTQYF.

The sample holds a few counts of this clonotype. The V call is TRBV20-1, the J call TRBJ2-1; 8 nucleotides agree with TRBD2. Germline loops: CDR1 DFQATT, CDR2 SNEGSKA (reference sequence). With 6 bases clipped from V and 2 bases from J, the junction kept 6 bases outside the gene matches. This CDR3 is built from 14 residues. Written as DNA, the CDR3 is TGCAGTGCACAGCGGGAGACTACCTACAATGAGCAGTTCTTC. It codes for CSAQRETTYNEQFF.

This clonotype came up many times. The chain joins TRBV7-9 to TRBJ2-7; no definite D call. The V end lost 1 base, the J end lost 0 bases, and 16 bases lay between the germline ends. This CDR3 has 17 amino acids. Germline V gives CDR1 SEHNR, CDR2 FQNEAQ (reference sequence). Here the CDR3 reads CASSLVSWARSSYEQYF. The CDR3 nucleotides read TGTGCCAGCAGCTTAGTCTCGTGGGCACGCAGCTCCTACGAGCAGTACTTC.

The gene calls are TRBV5-1 and TRBJ2-1; TRBD2 is a possible D gene (7 bases). Germline V gene data show CDR1 as SGHRS and CDR2 as YFSETQ. Trimming removed 0 bases from V and 15 bases from J, with 13 bases in between. The CDR3 totals 12 residues. CDR3: CASSLEGRGGFF. The CDR3 DNA reads as TGCGCCAGCAGCTTGGAAGGAAGGGGGGGGTTCTTC.

The chain joins TRBV7-6 to TRBJ2-3; 12 nucleotides match TRBD2. Trimming took 2 bases from V and 0 from J; bases not matched to a gene: 9. Germline V gene lookup returns CDR1 SGHVS and CDR2 FNYEAQ. CDR3 length: 19 residues. The CDR3 DNA reads TGTGCCAGCAGCTTACGACTAGCGGGAGAGGGGGGAAGCACAGATACGCAGTATTTT. It translates to CASSLRLAGEGGSTDTQYF.

This clonotype was seen many times. The genes are TRBV7-2 and TRBJ2-1, with D possibly being TRBD1 or TRBD2 (6 bases each). Germline V gene lookup returns CDR1 SGHTA and CDR2 FQGNSA. The V end was cut by 11 bases, the J end by 5 bases, with 19 bases between. The CDR3 covers 14 residues. The CDR3, as DNA: TGTGCCGTCGTGCTACGGGGGCTCAACAATGAGCAGTTCTTC. This sequence encodes CAVVLRGLNNEQFF.

In this sample, this clonotype turned up many times. The chain has TRBV15 and TRBJ1-1; no reliable D call. The ends were cut back, 5 bases at V and 5 bases at J, with 9 bases in the middle. The germline CDR1 and CDR2 sequences are LNHNV and YYDKDF (reference sequence). The CDR3 consists of 12 residues. The DNA of the CDR3 is TGTGCCACCAGCCGGAGGGATACTGAAGCTTTCTTT. This codes for CATSRRDTEAFF.

This clonotype appeared many times. V usage is TRBV20-1 and J usage is TRBJ2-7, with TRBD2 identical over 7 bases. There are 15 residues in the CDR3. Trimming took 5 bases from V and 2 from J; bases not matched to a gene: 12. CDR1 and CDR2 from the germline V gene are DFQATT and SNEGSKA (reference sequence). CDR3 in DNA: TGCAGTGCTGGAGCCCCTGGGACTACCACCTACGAGCAGTACTTC. Translating gives CSAGAPGTTTYEQYF.

This clonotype was detected ten times or more. CDR3 sequence (DNA): TGTGCCAGCAGCGTCACCCCTGGGACAGCCTACGAGCAGTACTTC. It specifies CASSVTPGTAYEQYF. This chain connects TRBV9 to TRBJ2-7; 7 bases are shared with TRBD1. This CDR3 has 15 amino acids. J was trimmed by 2 bases and V by 2 bases; bases with no gene match: 7. Germline assignment: CDR1 SGDLS and CDR2 YYNGEE.

This clonotype was observed many times. V usage is TRBV27 and J usage is TRBJ2-1; possibly TRBD1 for D (5 bases). This CDR3 is 12 amino acids long. Germline CDR1 is MNHEY and CDR2 is SMNVEV (reference sequence). Trimming took off 3 bases at V and 8 bases at J, with 8 bases between the two ends. The CDR3 here is CASSFQGHEQFF. CDR3 coding DNA: TGTGCCAGCAGTTTCCAGGGCCATGAGCAGTTCTTC.